The clone carrying this T cell receptor beta chain showed up many times. This sample is drawn from a study of T-cell reconstitution after alpha-beta-depleted transplantation in children. Germline V gene data show CDR1 as SGHTA and CDR2 as FQGNSA. Germline trimming cut 6 bases from V and 3 bases from J; bases unmatched to any gene: 5. This CDR3 is 13 amino acids long. Using unique molecular identifiers, the investigators prepared the TCRbeta library. TCRdb re-derived calls from the PCR reads in MiXCR, one entry per CDR3 protein. The sample records roughly 610,000 distinct CDR3 sequences, about 10% being singletons.

The clonotype comes from a human donor who donated a stem cell graft to a child with acute myeloid leukemia. The starting material was PBMCs from the stem cell graft donor, obtained from the stem cell graft. The genes are TRBV7-2 and TRBJ2-7; 7 nucleotides align to TRBD2. The CDR3 nucleotides read TGTGCCAGCAGTTTCGGCGGGGGCTACGAGCAGTACTTC. This translates into CASSFGGGYEQYF.